The 20 T cell receptor beta chains given below trace back to one sample, sequenced in a study of shared clonotypes between healthy human individuals. TCRdb keeps only in-frame clones here, not all; method: immunoSEQ multiplex PCR. The table records roughly 2,300,000 clones, about nine tenths of them present only once. The specimen was naive CD4+ T cells from PBMCs. The sample's subset: CD45RA+ positively selected. Receptors originate from a man aged 18 to 29 in good health. Some clones in this sample may be carry-over from other donors' samples.

V is TRBV14 and J is TRBJ2-5; 13 bases line up with TRBD2. Trimming took 4 bases from V and 5 from J; bases not matched to a gene: 4. The CDR3 totals 15 residues. Germline assignment: CDR1 SGHDN and CDR2 FVKESK. The CDR3 sequence is CASSPGLAGFETQYF. The CDR3 DNA reads TGTGCCAGCAGCCCGGGACTAGCGGGATTTGAGACCCAGTACTTC.

This chain links TRBV28 with TRBJ2-1, with 9 nucleotides matching TRBD2. The ends lost 7 bases at V and 8 bases at J; junction bases unmatched: 3. CDR1 and CDR2 (germline): MDHEN, SYDVKM. The CDR3 runs 12 residues. The CDR3 protein is CASKLAGYEQFF. DNA for the CDR3: TGTGCCAGCAAACTAGCGGGCTATGAGCAGTTCTTC. The full variable domain, in which reference TRBV28 and TRBJ2-1 provide the parts outside the CDR3, is DVKVTQSSRYLVKRTGEKVFLECVQDMDHENMFWYRQDPGLGLRLIYFSYDVKMKEKGDIPEGYSVSREKKERFSLILESASTNQTSMYLCASKLAGYEQFFGPGTRLTVL.

The chain has TRBV9 and TRBJ2-1; 7 bases match TRBD2. The V gene end was trimmed by 0 bases and the J gene end by 6 bases; junction bases not matched to a gene: 3. The CDR3 length is 14 residues. Germline V CDR1 and CDR2: SGDLS, YYNGEE. The CDR3 bases are TGTGCCAGCAGCGTAGGACTAGCCCCCAATGAGCAGTTCTTC. Amino acid sequence: CASSVGLAPNEQFF.

This chain uses TRBV4-2 with TRBJ1-2; a possible D gene is TRBD1 (6 bases). V gave up 0 bases and J gave up 2 bases, with 10 bases separating them. In germline, CDR1 is LGHNA, CDR2 YNFKEQ. This CDR3 has 15 amino acids. The CDR3 DNA follows: TGTGCCAGCAGCCAAGAGCAGGGGAACAACTATGGCTACACCTTC. This sequence encodes CASSQEQGNNYGYTF.

This CDR3 reads CASSLRGGHSNEQFF. CDR3 nucleotide sequence: TGTGCCAGCAGCTTAAGAGGGGGGCATAGCAATGAGCAGTTCTTC. The chain links TRBV7-3 to TRBJ2-1, with D perhaps assigned TRBD1 or TRBD2 (6 bases each). The CDR3 is 15 residues long. Germline V gene data show CDR1 as SGHTA and CDR2 as FQGTGA. Trimming took 1 base from V and 6 from J, leaving 13 bases between them.

This clone has just a few counts. The identical CDR3 is also encoded by other nucleotide sequences in the sample. The genes are TRBV7-2 and TRBJ2-3; a weak D match, TRBD1 (5 bases). The CDR3 consists of 14 residues. V was clipped by 0 bases and J by 1 base, with 5 bases between them. Germline V CDR1 and CDR2: SGHTA, FQGNSA. The CDR3 sequence is CASSLAGGTDTQYF. The CDR3 DNA follows: TGTGCCAGCAGCTTAGCAGGGGGCACAGATACGCAGTATTTT.

The chain employs TRBV5-4 and TRBJ2-4; a possible D gene is TRBD2 (5 bases). This CDR3 spans 13 amino acids. CDR1 is SGHNT, CDR2 YYREEE, per germline (reference sequence). V dropped 4 bases and J dropped 6 bases, with 11 bases sitting between them. The CDR3 DNA sequence: TGTGCCAGCAGCACCCTGGCGGGAAACATTCAGTACTTC. Amino acids: CASSTLAGNIQYF.

This clone was seen just once. V is TRBV25-1 and J is TRBJ2-2; TRBD2 might be the D (6 bases). This CDR3 is built from 16 residues. In germline, CDR1 is MGHDK, CDR2 SYGVNS. V was pared by 1 base and J by 3 bases, with 12 bases between. The CDR3 sequence is CASSELGGQDTGELFF. DNA of the CDR3: TGTGCCAGCAGTGAATTAGGAGGGCAAGACACCGGGGAGCTGTTTTTT.

The CDR3 DNA is TGCGCCAGCAGTGAGTGGGATCCCCCTCGGCACGAGCAGTACTTC. It codes for CASSEWDPPRHEQYF. This rearrangement joins TRBV10-2 to TRBJ2-7; D gene uncertain. Trimming cost V 1 base and J 5 bases, with 15 bases left between them. This CDR3 contains 15 residues. The germline V gene encodes CDR1 WSHSY and CDR2 SAAADI.

The CDR3 region is CASGVGLADTDTQYF. CDR3 DNA sequence: TGCGCCAGCGGAGTGGGACTAGCCGACACAGATACGCAGTATTTT. This chain uses TRBV5-1 with TRBJ2-3; 9 bases fit TRBD2. Germline loops: CDR1 SGHRS, CDR2 YFSETQ. The V gene end was trimmed by 7 bases and the J gene end by 2 bases; junction bases not matched to a gene: 8. CDR3 length: 15 amino acids.

The rearrangement uses TRBV7-8 and TRBJ2-2; tentative D call: TRBD1 (7 bases). CDR3 length: 13 residues. Germline V gene lookup returns CDR1 SGHVS and CDR2 FQNEAQ. With 10 bases removed from V and 6 bases from J, the gap between germline ends came to 15 bases. The DNA of the CDR3 is TGTGCCACCCGGACAGGAGGGTCCGGGGAGCTGTTTTTT. This codes for CATRTGGSGELFF.

The rearrangement links TRBV29-1 to TRBJ2-1; 8 positions agree with TRBD2. Unmatched junction bases numbered 11, after V lost 7 bases and J lost 9 bases. Germline loops: CDR1 SQVTM, CDR2 ANQGSEA. This CDR3 region has 13 residues. The CDR3 region has the DNA TGCAGCGCCATAAGCGGGGGCCTAGGTGAGCAGTTCTTC. Protein: CSAISGGLGEQFF.

This chain connects TRBV7-9 to TRBJ2-1; TRBD1 matches at 8 bases. The CDR3 contains 15 residues. V trimming: 5 bases; J trimming: 4 bases; junction bases outside the gene matches: 7. Looked up from germline, CDR1 is SEHNR and CDR2 is FQNEAQ (reference sequence). DNA of the CDR3: TGTGCCAGCAGCATTGACAGGGGAGGATACAATGAGCAGTTCTTC. This codes for CASSIDRGGYNEQFF.

The chain employs TRBV18 and TRBJ2-5; no reliable D call. The CDR3 is 11 amino acids. V was clipped by 5 bases and J by 4 bases, with 5 bases between them. CDR1 is KGHSH and CDR2 is LQKENI in the germline V gene. The CDR3: CASSTRETQYF. DNA for the CDR3: TGTGCCAGCTCAACCCGAGAGACCCAGTACTTC.

This chain uses TRBV11-2 with TRBJ1-3; D is uncertain. Germline-derived CDR1 and CDR2 are SGHAT and FQNNGV. Trimming pared 0 bases from V and 0 bases from J, leaving 12 bases between. This CDR3 has 17 residues. CDR3 protein: CASSLDRAGSSGNTIYF. DNA for the CDR3: TGTGCCAGCAGCTTAGATCGGGCGGGGAGCTCTGGAAACACCATATATTTT. Drawing the rest from reference TRBV11-2 and TRBJ1-3, the complete variable domain is EAGVAQSPRYKIIEKRQSVAFWCNPISGHATLYWYQQILGQGPKLLIQFQNNGVVDDSQLPKDRFSAERLKGVDSTLKIQPAKLEDSAVYLCASSLDRAGSSGNTIYFGEGSWLTVV.

J is TRBJ1-3 and V is TRBV15; D is undetermined. CDR3 length equals 13 residues. Trimming took off 5 bases at V and 6 bases at J, with 11 bases between the two ends. CDR1 is LNHNV, CDR2 YYDKDF, per germline (reference sequence). The CDR3 region is CATSQPGQNTIYF. CDR3 sequence (DNA): TGTGCCACCAGCCAACCCGGCCAAAACACCATATATTTT. Drawing the rest from reference TRBV15 and TRBJ1-3, the complete variable domain is DAMVIQNPRYQVTQFGKPVTLSCSQTLNHNVMYWYQQKSSQAPKLLFHYYDKDFNNEADTPDNFQSRRPNTSFCFLDIRSPGLGDTAMYLCATSQPGQNTIYFGEGSWLTVV.

The chain carries TRBV7-9 and TRBJ2-7, with 14 bases aligning to TRBD2. After removal of 0 bases from V and 2 bases from J, the junction contained 6 bases not matched to a gene. The CDR3 has 18 amino acids. Germline lookup yields CDR1 SEHNR and CDR2 FQNEAQ (reference sequence). DNA of the CDR3: TGTGCCAGCAGCTTAGCCTGGACTAGCGGGAGGATACCCTACGAGCAGTACTTC. Its protein product is CASSLAWTSGRIPYEQYF.

V is TRBV5-1 and J is TRBJ2-2, with 7 bases identical to TRBD2. The V gene end was trimmed by 4 bases and the J gene end by 1 base; junction bases not matched to a gene: 7. Germline V gene data show CDR1 as SGHRS and CDR2 as YFSETQ. The CDR3 loop spans 16 amino acids. The CDR3 DNA follows: TGCGCCAGCAGCCCAGCTTTAGCGGGGAACACCGGGGAGCTGTTTTTT. Translating it yields CASSPALAGNTGELFF.

This clone has just one count. The V gene is TRBV7-9, the J gene TRBJ1-2, with 7 positions matching TRBD1. Trimming removed 5 bases from V and 8 bases from J; junction bases left unmatched: 8. The CDR3 extends over 13 amino acids. Germline CDR1 SEHNR, CDR2 FQNEAQ (reference sequence). The CDR3 coding sequence is TGTGCCAGCAGCGAGACAGGGCCGCGGGGCTACACCTTC. It codes for CASSETGPRGYTF.

About this clone: Other DNA sequences in this specimen translate into the identical CDR3. The chain joins TRBV5-1 to TRBJ2-7, with D perhaps TRBD1 or TRBD2 (6 bases each). Germline CDR1 reads SGHRS; CDR2 reads YFSETQ. This CDR3 is built from 12 residues. The V and J ends lost 1 base and 6 bases respectively, with 8 bases between them. The CDR3 loop is CASSLRGVEQYF. In DNA, the CDR3 is TGCGCCAGCAGCTTGAGGGGGGTCGAGCAGTACTTC.